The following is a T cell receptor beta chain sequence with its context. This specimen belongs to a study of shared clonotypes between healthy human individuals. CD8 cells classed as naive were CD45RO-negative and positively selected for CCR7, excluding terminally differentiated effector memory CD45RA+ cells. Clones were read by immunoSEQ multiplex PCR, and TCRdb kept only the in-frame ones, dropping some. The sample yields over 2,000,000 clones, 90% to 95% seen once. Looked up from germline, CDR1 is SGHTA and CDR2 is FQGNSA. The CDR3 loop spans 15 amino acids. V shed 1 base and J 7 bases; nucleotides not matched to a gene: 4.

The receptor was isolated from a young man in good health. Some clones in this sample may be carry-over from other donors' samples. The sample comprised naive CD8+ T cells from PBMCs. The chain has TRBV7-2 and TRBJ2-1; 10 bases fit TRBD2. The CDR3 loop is CASSLEMGLANEQFF. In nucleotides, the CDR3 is TGTGCCAGCAGCTTAGAAATGGGACTAGCGAATGAGCAGTTCTTC.